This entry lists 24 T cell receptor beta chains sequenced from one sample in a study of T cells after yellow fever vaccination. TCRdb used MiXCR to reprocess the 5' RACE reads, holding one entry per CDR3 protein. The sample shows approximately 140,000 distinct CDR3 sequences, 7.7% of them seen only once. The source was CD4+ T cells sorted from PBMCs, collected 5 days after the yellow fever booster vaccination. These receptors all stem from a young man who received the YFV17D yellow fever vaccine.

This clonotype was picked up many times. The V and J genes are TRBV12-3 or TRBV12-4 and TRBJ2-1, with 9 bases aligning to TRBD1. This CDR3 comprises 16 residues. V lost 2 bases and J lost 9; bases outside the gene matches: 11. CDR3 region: CASSLSRTGESGEQFF. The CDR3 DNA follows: TGTGCCAGCAGTTTATCAAGGACAGGGGAATCTGGTGAGCAGTTCTTC.

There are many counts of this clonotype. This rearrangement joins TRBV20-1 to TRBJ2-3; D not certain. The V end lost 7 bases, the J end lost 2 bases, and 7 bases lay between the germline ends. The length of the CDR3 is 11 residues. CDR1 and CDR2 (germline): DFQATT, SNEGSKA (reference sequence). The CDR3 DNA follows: TGCAGTGTTCCCTCCACAGATACGCAGTATTTT. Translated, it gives CSVPSTDTQYF.

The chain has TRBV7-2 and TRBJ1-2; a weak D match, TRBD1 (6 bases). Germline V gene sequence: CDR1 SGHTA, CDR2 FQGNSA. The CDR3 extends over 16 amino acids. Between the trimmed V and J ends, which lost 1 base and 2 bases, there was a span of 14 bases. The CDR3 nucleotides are TGTGCCAGCAGCTTAGGCGGGGGGGCGGTAAACTATGGCTACACCTTC. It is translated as CASSLGGGAVNYGYTF. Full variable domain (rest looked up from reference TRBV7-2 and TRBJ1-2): GAGVSQSPSNKVTEKGKDVELRCDPISGHTALYWYRQSLGQGLEFLIYFQGNSAPDKSGLPSDRFSAERTGGSVSTLTIQRTQQEDSAVYLCASSLGGGAVNYGYTFGSGTRLTVV.

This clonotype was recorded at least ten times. The CDR3 DNA follows: TGTGCCAGCAGCTTAAGACAAGCGGGAGACAATGAGCAGTTCTTC. The encoded protein is CASSLRQAGDNEQFF. The chain recombines TRBV7-9 with TRBJ2-1; 8 bases line up with TRBD2. Trimming removed 2 bases from V and 5 bases from J; junction bases left unmatched: 5. The length of the CDR3 is 15 residues. Germline V lookup: CDR1 SEHNR, CDR2 FQNEAQ (reference sequence).

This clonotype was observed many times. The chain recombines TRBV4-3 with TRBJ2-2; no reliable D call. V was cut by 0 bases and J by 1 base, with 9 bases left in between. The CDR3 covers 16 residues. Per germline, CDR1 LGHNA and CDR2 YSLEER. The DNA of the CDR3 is TGCGCCAGCAGCCAAGATAAAACCTTGAACACCGGGGAGCTGTTTTTT. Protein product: CASSQDKTLNTGELFF.

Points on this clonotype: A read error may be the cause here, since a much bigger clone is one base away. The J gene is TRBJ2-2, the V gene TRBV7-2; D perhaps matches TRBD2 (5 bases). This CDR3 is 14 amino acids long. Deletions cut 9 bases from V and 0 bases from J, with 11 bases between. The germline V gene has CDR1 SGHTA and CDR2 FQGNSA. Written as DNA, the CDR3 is TGTGCCAGGACCGGGAACTCGAACACCGGGGAGCTGTTTTTT. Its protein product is CARTGNSNTGELFF.

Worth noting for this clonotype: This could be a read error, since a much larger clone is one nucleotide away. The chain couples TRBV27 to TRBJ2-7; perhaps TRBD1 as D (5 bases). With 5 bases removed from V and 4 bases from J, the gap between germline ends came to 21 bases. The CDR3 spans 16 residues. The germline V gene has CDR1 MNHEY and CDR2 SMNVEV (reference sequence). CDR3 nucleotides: TGTGCCAGCAGTCCCAAAGCGACGGCAACAGGATACGAGCAGTACTTC. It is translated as CASSPKATATGYEQYF.

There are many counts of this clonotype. For the CDR3, the DNA is TGCAGCGACGCAGGGCCCGCAGATACGCAGTATTTT. Residues: CSDAGPADTQYF. V is TRBV29-1 and J is TRBJ2-3; perhaps TRBD1 as D (5 bases). V lost 7 bases, J lost 4 bases, and 12 bases lay in between. Germline CDR1 is SQVTM and CDR2 is ANQGSEA. The CDR3 is made up of 12 amino acids.

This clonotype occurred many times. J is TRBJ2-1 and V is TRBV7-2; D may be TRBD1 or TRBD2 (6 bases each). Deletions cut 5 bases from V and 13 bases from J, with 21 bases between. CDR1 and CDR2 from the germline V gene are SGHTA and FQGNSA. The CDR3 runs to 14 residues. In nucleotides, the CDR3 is TGTGCCAGCAGCACAGGGTCTGGGACTCGTATTCAGTTCTTC. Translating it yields CASSTGSGTRIQFF.

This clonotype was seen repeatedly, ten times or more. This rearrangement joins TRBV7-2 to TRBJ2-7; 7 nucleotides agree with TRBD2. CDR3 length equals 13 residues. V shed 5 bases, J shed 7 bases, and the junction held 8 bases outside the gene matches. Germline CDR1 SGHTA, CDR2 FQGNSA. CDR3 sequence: CASSPGGIAEQYF. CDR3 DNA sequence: TGTGCCAGCAGCCCCGGGGGGATAGCAGAGCAGTACTTC.

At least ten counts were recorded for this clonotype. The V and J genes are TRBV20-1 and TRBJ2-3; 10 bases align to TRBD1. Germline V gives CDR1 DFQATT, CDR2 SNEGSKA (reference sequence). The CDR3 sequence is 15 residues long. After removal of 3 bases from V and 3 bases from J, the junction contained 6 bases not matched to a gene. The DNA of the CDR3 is TGCAGTGCTAGTCTCCGGGACAGGGGAACAGATACGCAGTATTTT. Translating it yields CSASLRDRGTDTQYF.

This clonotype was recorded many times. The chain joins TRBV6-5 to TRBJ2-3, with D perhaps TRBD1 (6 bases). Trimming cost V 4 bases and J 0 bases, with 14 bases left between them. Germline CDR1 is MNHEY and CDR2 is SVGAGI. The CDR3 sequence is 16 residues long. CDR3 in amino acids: CASSSQGHRSTDTQYF. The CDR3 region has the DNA TGTGCCAGCAGTTCCCAGGGGCACCGCAGCACAGATACGCAGTATTTT.

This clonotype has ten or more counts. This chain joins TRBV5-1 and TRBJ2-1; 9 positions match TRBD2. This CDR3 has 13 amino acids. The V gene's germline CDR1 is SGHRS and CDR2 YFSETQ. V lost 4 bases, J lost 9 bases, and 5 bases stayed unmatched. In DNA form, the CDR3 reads TGCGCCAGCAGCGGGGGGACTAGCTCTGAGCAGTTCTTC. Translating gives CASSGGTSSEQFF.

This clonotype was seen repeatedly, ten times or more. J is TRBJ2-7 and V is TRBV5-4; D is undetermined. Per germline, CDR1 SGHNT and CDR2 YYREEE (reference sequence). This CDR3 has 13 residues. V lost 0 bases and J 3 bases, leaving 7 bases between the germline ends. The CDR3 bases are TGTGCCAGCAGCTTGGCTAACAACTACGAGCAGTACTTC. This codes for CASSLANNYEQYF.

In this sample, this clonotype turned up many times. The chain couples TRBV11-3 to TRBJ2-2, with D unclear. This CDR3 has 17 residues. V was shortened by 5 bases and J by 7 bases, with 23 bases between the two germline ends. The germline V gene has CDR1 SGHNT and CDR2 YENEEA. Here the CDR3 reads CASSLSPAAEEIGELFF. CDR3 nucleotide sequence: TGTGCCAGCAGCCTCTCCCCTGCCGCAGAAGAGATCGGGGAGCTGTTTTTT.

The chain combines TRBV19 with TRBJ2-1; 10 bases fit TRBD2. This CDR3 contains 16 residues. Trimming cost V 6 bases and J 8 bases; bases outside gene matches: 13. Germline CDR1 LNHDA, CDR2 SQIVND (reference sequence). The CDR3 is CASRRITSGKRDEQFF. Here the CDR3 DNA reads TGTGCCAGTAGGAGAATAACTAGCGGGAAGAGGGATGAGCAGTTCTTC.

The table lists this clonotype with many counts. CDR3 bases: TGTGCCAGCAGTGAAGTCCAGCTTAATCAGCCCCAGCATTTT. As protein: CASSEVQLNQPQHF. The V call is TRBV2, the J call TRBJ1-5; D gene uncertain. This CDR3 contains 14 residues. Trimming stripped 1 base from V and 4 bases from J, with 8 bases between. Germline V gene lookup returns CDR1 SNHLY and CDR2 FYNNEI.

CDR3 region: CASSSRTDFLDTQYF. CDR3 DNA sequence: TGTGCCAGCAGCTCCCGGACCGACTTCTTGGATACGCAGTATTTT. The J gene is TRBJ2-3, the V gene TRBV9; D is ambiguous. V was pared by 4 bases and J by 6 bases, with 18 bases between. The CDR3 has 15 amino acids. Germline CDR1 reads SGDLS; CDR2 reads YYNGEE. Drawing the rest from reference TRBV9 and TRBJ2-3, the complete variable domain is DSGVTQTPKHLITATGQRVTLRCSPRSGDLSVYWYQQSLDQGLQFLIQYYNGEERAKGNILERFSAQQFPDLHSELNLSSLELGDSALYFCASSSRTDFLDTQYFGPGTRLTVL.

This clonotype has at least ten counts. The CDR3 protein is CASSPSPGQQYF. The CDR3 DNA reads TGTGCCAGCAGCCCCTCGCCGGGGCAGCAGTACTTC. The genes are TRBV3-1 and TRBJ2-7; D tentatively reads TRBD1 or TRBD2 (5 bases each). The CDR3 runs to 12 residues. In germline, CDR1 is LGHDT, CDR2 YNNKEL (reference sequence). The V and J ends lost 4 bases and 8 bases respectively, with 12 bases between them.

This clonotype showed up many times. The CDR3 loop is CASSPGSTYEQYF. CDR3 nucleotides: TGCGCCAGCAGCCCTGGGTCCACCTACGAGCAGTACTTC. This chain joins TRBV5-1 and TRBJ2-7; D ambiguous. Between the trimmed V and J ends, which lost 4 bases and 2 bases, there was a span of 10 bases. CDR3 length equals 13 residues. Looked up from germline, CDR1 is SGHRS and CDR2 is YFSETQ. Using reference TRBV5-1 and TRBJ2-7 for the parts outside the CDR3, the full variable domain is KAGVTQTPRYLIKTRGQQVTLSCSPISGHRSVSWYQQTPGQGLQFLFEYFSETQRNKGNFPGRFSGRQFSNSRSEMNVSTLELGDSALYLCASSPGSTYEQYFGPGTRLTVT.

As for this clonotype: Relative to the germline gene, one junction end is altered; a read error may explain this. The CDR3 reads CSAGDLQTSGRSYNEQFF. DNA for the CDR3: TGCAGTGCTGGAGACCTTCAGACTAGCGGGCGCTCCTACAATGAGCAGTTCTTC. The gene calls are TRBV20-1 and TRBJ2-1; TRBD2 matches at 10 bases. Germline V gene lookup returns CDR1 DFQATT and CDR2 SNEGSKA (reference sequence). CDR3 length: 18 residues.

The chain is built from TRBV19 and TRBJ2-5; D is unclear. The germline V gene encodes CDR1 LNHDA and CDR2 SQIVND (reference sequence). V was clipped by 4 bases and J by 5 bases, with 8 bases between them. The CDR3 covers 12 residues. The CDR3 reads CASSTLGETQYF. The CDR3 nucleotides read TGTGCCAGTAGTACCCTGGGCGAGACCCAGTACTTC.

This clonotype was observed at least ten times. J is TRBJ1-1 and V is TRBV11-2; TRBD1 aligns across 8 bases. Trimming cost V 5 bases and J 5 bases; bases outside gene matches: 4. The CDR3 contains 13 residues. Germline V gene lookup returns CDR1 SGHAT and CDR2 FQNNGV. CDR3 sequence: CASSDDRGTEAFF. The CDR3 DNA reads TGTGCCAGCAGCGACGACAGGGGAACTGAAGCTTTCTTT. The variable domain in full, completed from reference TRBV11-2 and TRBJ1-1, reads EAGVAQSPRYKIIEKRQSVAFWCNPISGHATLYWYQQILGQGPKLLIQFQNNGVVDDSQLPKDRFSAERLKGVDSTLKIQPAKLEDSAVYLCASSDDRGTEAFFGQGTRLTVV.

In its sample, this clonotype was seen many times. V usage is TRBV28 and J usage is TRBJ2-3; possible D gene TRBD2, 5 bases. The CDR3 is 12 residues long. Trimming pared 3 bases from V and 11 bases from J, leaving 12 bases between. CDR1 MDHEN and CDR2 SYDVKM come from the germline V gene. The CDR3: CASSLLLRGQYF. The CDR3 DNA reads TGTGCCAGCAGTTTGTTACTCCGGGGGCAGTATTTT.